These 19 T cell receptor beta chains share one sample of origin, sequenced in a study of PD-1 blockade in mismatch repair-deficient tumors. This sample's time point: identical approximately ten-day culture without peptide (control). For these TCRs, the target antigens are not known. Sequencing used immunoSEQ multiplex PCR; TCRdb keeps in-frame clones, though not all of them. The profile covers more than 13,000 clones, with 80% to 90% appearing a single time and about an eighth taken by the ten largest. Sample: cells cultured in vitro, taken from a patient treated with pembrolizumab. The source is an adult with mismatch repair-deficient cancer.

This chain links TRBV4-1 with TRBJ1-1; the D gene is possibly TRBD1 (6 bases). V lost 1 base and J lost 0, with 9 bases in between. The germline V gene has CDR1 MGHRA and CDR2 YSYEKL. The CDR3 contains 15 residues. The CDR3 DNA reads TGCGCCAGCAGCCAAGGGACAGATATGAACACTGAAGCTTTCTTT. This translates into CASSQGTDMNTEAFF.

This chain uses TRBV2 with TRBJ2-3; perhaps TRBD1 as D (6 bases). This CDR3 has 14 amino acids. The germline V and J ends were trimmed by 4 bases and 2 bases, with 10 bases remaining between them. Germline V gene data show CDR1 as SNHLY and CDR2 as FYNNEI. CDR3 nucleotide sequence: TGTGCCAGCAGTGGGCAGGGACACACAGATACGCAGTATTTT. This encodes CASSGQGHTDTQYF.

The V and J genes are TRBV7-3 and TRBJ2-1; 8 nucleotides agree with TRBD2. Germline CDR1 is SGHTA and CDR2 is FQGTGA. Germline trimming cut 7 bases from V and 8 bases from J; bases unmatched to any gene: 7. CDR3 length: 13 amino acids. CDR3 sequence: CASNISGRDEQFF. CDR3 DNA: TGTGCCAGCAACATAAGCGGGAGAGATGAGCAGTTCTTC.

V gene TRBV7-9 combines with J gene TRBJ2-1, with unresolved D. V was cut by 2 bases and J by 5 bases, with 13 bases left in between. CDR1 and CDR2 from the germline V gene are SEHNR and FQNEAQ (reference sequence). The CDR3 consists of 15 residues. CDR3 in amino acids: CASSLLDRWDNEQFF. CDR3 nucleotides: TGTGCCAGCAGCTTATTGGATCGGTGGGACAATGAGCAGTTCTTC.

V is TRBV7-2 and J is TRBJ2-2; 12 nucleotides align to TRBD2. Germline CDR1 SGHTA, CDR2 FQGNSA. V lost 4 bases, J lost 5 bases, and 5 bases stayed unmatched. The CDR3 is made up of 16 amino acids. The CDR3 DNA sequence: TGTGCCAGCAGCTCGATGACTAGCGGGAGAACCGGGGAGCTGTTTTTT. Encoded protein: CASSSMTSGRTGELFF. The entire variable domain, with the rest obtained from reference TRBV7-2 and TRBJ2-2, is as follows: GAGVSQSPSNKVTEKGKDVELRCDPISGHTALYWYRQSLGQGLEFLIYFQGNSAPDKSGLPSDRFSAERTGGSVSTLTIQRTQQEDSAVYLCASSSMTSGRTGELFFGEGSRLTVL.

The CDR3 here is CGTDYYGYTF. The CDR3 DNA follows: TGTGGGACGGACTACTATGGCTACACCTTC. V usage is TRBV6-1 and J usage is TRBJ1-2; D gene ambiguous. Germline loops: CDR1 MNHNS, CDR2 SASEGT. The CDR3 has 10 amino acids.

CDR3 coding DNA: TGTGCCAGCAGCGCAGGCAGAGCGGGAGCCAGTGAGCAGTTCTTC. Amino acids: CASSAGRAGASEQFF. The genes are TRBV7-9 and TRBJ2-1; 8 bases are a match to TRBD2. Germline CDR1 is SEHNR and CDR2 is FQNEAQ (reference sequence). The CDR3 runs 15 residues. The V segment lost 5 bases and the J segment 9 bases; nucleotides outside the gene matches: 12.

The gene calls are TRBV5-1 and TRBJ2-5; 10 bases match TRBD2. The junction had 10 bases not matched to a gene; V was cut back by 4 bases and J by 1 base. Germline CDR1 reads SGHRS; CDR2 reads YFSETQ. This CDR3 is 17 amino acids long. The CDR3 nucleotides are TGCGCCAGCAGCCCTAAGCTGACTAGCGGGTTCCAAGAGACCCAGTACTTC. Amino acids: CASSPKLTSGFQETQYF.

This rearrangement joins TRBV10-1 to TRBJ2-1; possible D gene TRBD1, 5 bases. The V and J ends lost 4 bases and 1 base respectively, with 11 bases between them. CDR1 is WNHNN and CDR2 is SYGVQD in the germline V gene (reference sequence). The CDR3 extends over 15 amino acids. Written as DNA, the CDR3 is TGCGCCAGCAGTGTGGGAAGGGGTTCCTACAATGAGCAGTTCTTC. Residues: CASSVGRGSYNEQFF.

The rearrangement joins TRBV29-1 to TRBJ1-2; no reliable D call. The V end was cut by 8 bases, the J end by 6 bases, with 16 bases between. Germline CDR1 and CDR2: SQVTM and ANQGSEA. This CDR3 is built from 12 residues. The CDR3 nucleotides read TGCAGCACTGGAAAACGGGAGAATGGCTACACCTTC. This codes for CSTGKRENGYTF.

The chain is built from TRBV7-9 and TRBJ2-7, with D possibly called TRBD1 or TRBD2 (5 bases each). CDR3 length equals 16 residues. Germline lookup yields CDR1 SEHNR and CDR2 FQNEAQ (reference sequence). Deletions cut 4 bases from V and 3 bases from J, with 19 bases between. CDR3: CASSSRPGTSNYEQYF. The CDR3 bases are TGTGCCAGCAGCTCACGCCCCGGGACGAGTAACTACGAGCAGTACTTC.

CDR3 DNA: TGTGCCAGCACTTCGGGAGGGCCCGACGAGCAGTACTTC. Amino acids: CASTSGGPDEQYF. The chain couples TRBV13 to TRBJ2-7, with 8 bases fitting TRBD2. J gave up 5 bases and V 7 bases, and 7 bases lay outside the gene matches. Looked up from germline, CDR1 is PRHDT and CDR2 is FYEKMQ (reference sequence). CDR3 length: 13 amino acids.

The chain is built from TRBV5-4 and TRBJ2-2, with 9 nucleotides matching TRBD2. The trim removed 3 bases at V and 5 bases at J, leaving 8 bases unmatched. CDR1 and CDR2 from the germline V gene are SGHNT and YYREEE (reference sequence). CDR3 length: 16 amino acids. In DNA form, the CDR3 reads TGTGCCAGCAGCTGGATAGCGGGAGAGGGGACCGGGGAGCTGTTTTTT. Encoded protein: CASSWIAGEGTGELFF.

As to this clone: Likely a read error: the CDR3 ends without its conserved phenylalanine or tryptophan. The DNA is left out, because the CDR3 cannot be placed on it with certainty; the CDR3 is given as TCRdb lists it. This chain links TRBV20-1 with TRBJ1-1; TRBD1 is the table's D call, not checked against the DNA. Inclusive of both ends, the CDR3 amounts to 11 amino acids. Germline CDR1 is DFQATT and CDR2 is SNEGSKA (reference sequence). The CDR3 is CSASGTGGLFL.

The gene calls are TRBV29-1 and TRBJ1-2; perhaps TRBD1 as D (6 bases). This CDR3 spans 13 amino acids. V was clipped by 8 bases and J by 8 bases, with 21 bases between them. CDR1 is SQVTM, CDR2 ANQGSEA, per germline. The CDR3 loop reads CSTGFGGAGGYTF. The CDR3 bases are TGCAGCACTGGGTTCGGGGGCGCCGGCGGCTACACCTTC.

This chain uses TRBV27 with TRBJ2-1; 7 bases are a match to TRBD2. The ends lost 4 bases at V and 6 bases at J; junction bases unmatched: 12. The germline CDR1 and CDR2 sequences are MNHEY and SMNVEV (reference sequence). The CDR3 has 16 residues. CDR3 protein: CASSYLAGTNPNEQFF. CDR3 sequence (DNA): TGTGCCAGCAGTTACTTAGCGGGTACGAACCCCAATGAGCAGTTCTTC.

The V gene is TRBV5-4, the J gene TRBJ2-6; possible D gene TRBD1, 5 bases. Trimming shortened V by 5 bases and J by 2 bases, and 5 bases separated the two germline ends. Germline CDR1 is SGHNT and CDR2 is YYREEE (reference sequence). This CDR3 comprises 13 residues. CDR3 sequence reads: CASRGAGANVLTF. CDR3 DNA: TGTGCCAGCAGAGGGGCTGGGGCCAACGTCCTGACTTTC.

The chain is built from TRBV7-2 and TRBJ2-1, with unresolved D. The CDR3 is 13 amino acids. Trimming shortened V by 0 bases and J by 3 bases, and 3 bases separated the two germline ends. Per germline, CDR1 SGHTA and CDR2 FQGNSA. The CDR3 sequence: CASSLAHYNEQFF. DNA of the CDR3: TGTGCCAGCAGCTTAGCACACTACAATGAGCAGTTCTTC.

The chain couples TRBV27 to TRBJ1-2; perhaps TRBD1 as D (5 bases). CDR1 and CDR2 from the germline V gene are MNHEY and SMNVEV (reference sequence). V lost 6 bases and J 6 bases, leaving 20 bases between the germline ends. This CDR3 spans 15 amino acids. As DNA, the CDR3 is TGTGCCAGCAGCGATCACCGTGGGGGTTTGGATGGCTACACCTTC. This encodes CASSDHRGGLDGYTF.